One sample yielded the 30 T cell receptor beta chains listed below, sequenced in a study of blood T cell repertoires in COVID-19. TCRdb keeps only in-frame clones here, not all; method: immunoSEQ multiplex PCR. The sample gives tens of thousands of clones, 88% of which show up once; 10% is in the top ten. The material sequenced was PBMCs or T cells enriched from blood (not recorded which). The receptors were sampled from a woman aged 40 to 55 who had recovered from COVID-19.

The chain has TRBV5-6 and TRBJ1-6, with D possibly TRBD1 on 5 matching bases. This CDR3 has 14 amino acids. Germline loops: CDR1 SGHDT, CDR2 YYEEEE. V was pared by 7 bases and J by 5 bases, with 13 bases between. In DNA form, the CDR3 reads TGTGCCAGCCTAGTCTCGGGGGATAATTCACCCCTCCACTTT. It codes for CASLVSGDNSPLHF.

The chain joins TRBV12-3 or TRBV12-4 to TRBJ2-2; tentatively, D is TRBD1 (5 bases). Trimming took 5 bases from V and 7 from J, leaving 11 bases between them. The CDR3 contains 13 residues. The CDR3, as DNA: TGTGCCAGCAGTCCAGGGCGGATCGGGGAGCTGTTTTTT. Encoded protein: CASSPGRIGELFF.

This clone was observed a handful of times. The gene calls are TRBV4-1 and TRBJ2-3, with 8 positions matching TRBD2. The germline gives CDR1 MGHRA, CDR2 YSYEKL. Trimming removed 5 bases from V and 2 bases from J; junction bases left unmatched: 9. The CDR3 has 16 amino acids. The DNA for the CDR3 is TGCGCCAGCAGCTATGGACTAGCCCCCGTCACAGATACGCAGTATTTT. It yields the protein CASSYGLAPVTDTQYF.

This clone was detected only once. As DNA, the CDR3 is TGCGCCAGCAGCCAAGAAGGACGCGGGGGGGCAGGATGGGAGACCCAGTACTTC. Encoded protein: CASSQEGRGGAGWETQYF. The genes are TRBV4-1 and TRBJ2-5; TRBD2 matches 9 bases. After removal of 0 bases from V and 5 bases from J, the junction contained 13 bases not matched to a gene. The CDR3 is 18 amino acids. Germline V gene lookup returns CDR1 MGHRA and CDR2 YSYEKL.

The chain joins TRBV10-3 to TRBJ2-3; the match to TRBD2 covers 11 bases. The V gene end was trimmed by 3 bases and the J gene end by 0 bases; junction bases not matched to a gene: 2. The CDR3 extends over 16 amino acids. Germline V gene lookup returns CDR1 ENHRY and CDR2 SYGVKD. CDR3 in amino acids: CAISDLAGGSTDTQYF. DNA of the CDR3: TGTGCCATCAGTGACCTAGCGGGGGGTAGCACAGATACGCAGTATTTT.

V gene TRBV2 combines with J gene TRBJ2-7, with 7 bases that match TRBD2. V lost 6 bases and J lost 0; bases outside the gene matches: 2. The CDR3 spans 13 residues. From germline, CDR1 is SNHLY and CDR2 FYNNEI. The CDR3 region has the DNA TGTGCCAGCAGCCGGGACTACTCCTACGAGCAGTACTTC. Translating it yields CASSRDYSYEQYF.

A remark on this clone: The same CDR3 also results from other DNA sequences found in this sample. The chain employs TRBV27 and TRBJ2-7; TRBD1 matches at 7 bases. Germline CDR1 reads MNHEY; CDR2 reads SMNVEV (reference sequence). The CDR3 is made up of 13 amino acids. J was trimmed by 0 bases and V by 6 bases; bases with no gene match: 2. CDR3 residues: CASRRQGSYEQYF. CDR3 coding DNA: TGTGCCAGCAGGCGACAGGGCTCCTACGAGCAGTACTTC.

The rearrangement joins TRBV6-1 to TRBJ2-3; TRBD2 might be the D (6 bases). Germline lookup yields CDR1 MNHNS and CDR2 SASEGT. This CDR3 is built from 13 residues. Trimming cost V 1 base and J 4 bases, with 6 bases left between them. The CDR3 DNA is TGTGCCAGCAGTGAAGGGGGGGCAGATACGCAGTATTTT. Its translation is CASSEGGADTQYF.

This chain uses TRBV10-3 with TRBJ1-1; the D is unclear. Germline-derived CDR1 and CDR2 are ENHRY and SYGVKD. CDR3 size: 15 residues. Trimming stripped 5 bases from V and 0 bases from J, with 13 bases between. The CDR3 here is CAISKDWQVNTEAFF. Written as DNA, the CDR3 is TGTGCCATCAGTAAAGATTGGCAGGTGAACACTGAAGCTTTCTTT.

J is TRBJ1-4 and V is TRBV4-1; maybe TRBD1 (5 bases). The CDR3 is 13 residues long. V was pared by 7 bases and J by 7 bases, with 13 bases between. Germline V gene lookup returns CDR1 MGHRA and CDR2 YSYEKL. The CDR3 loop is CASNRGGVEKLFF. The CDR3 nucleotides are TGCGCCAGCAACCGAGGAGGGGTTGAAAAACTGTTTTTT.

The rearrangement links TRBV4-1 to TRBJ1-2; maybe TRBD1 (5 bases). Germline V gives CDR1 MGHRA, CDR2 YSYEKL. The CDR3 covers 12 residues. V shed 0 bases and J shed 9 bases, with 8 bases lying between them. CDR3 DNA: TGCGCCAGCAGCCAAGATAGGGGCAGCTACACCTTC. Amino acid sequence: CASSQDRGSYTF.

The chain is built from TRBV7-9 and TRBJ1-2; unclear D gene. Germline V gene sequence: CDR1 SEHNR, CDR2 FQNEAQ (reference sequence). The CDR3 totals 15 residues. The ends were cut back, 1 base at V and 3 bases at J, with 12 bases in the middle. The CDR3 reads CASSLGGSEHYGYTF. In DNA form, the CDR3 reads TGTGCCAGCAGCTTAGGCGGTAGTGAACACTATGGCTACACCTTC.

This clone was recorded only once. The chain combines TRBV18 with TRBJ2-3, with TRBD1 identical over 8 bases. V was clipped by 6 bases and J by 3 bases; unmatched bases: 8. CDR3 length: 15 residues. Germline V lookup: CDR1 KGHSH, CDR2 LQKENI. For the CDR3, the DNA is TGTGCCAGCTCGTCAGGGGGCGCCGGGACAGATACGCAGTATTTT. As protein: CASSSGGAGTDTQYF.

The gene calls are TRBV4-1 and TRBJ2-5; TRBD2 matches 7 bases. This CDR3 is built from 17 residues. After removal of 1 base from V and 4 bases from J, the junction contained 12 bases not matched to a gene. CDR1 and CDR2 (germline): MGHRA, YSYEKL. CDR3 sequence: CASSQVNQAGRGETQYF. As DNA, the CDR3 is TGCGCCAGCAGCCAAGTAAACCAAGCGGGGAGAGGAGAGACCCAGTACTTC.

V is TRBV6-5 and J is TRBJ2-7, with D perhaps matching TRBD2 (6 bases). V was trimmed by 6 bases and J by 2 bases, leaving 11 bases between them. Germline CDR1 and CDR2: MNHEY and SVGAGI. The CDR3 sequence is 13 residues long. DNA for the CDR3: TGTGCCAGCAGCCGGGGACTGGCCTACGAGCAGTACTTC. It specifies CASSRGLAYEQYF.

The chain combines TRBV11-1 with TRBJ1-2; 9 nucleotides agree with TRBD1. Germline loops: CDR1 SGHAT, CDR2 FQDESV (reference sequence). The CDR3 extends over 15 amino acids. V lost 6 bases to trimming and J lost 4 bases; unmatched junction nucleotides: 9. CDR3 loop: CASSSTGGKGYGYTF. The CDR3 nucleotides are TGTGCCAGCAGTTCAACAGGGGGCAAGGGCTATGGCTACACCTTC.

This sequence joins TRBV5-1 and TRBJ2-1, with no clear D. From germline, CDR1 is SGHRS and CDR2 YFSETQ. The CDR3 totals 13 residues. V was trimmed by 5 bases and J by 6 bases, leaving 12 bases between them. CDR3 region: CASREPQSNEQFF. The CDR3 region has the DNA TGCGCCAGCAGGGAACCACAGAGCAATGAGCAGTTCTTC.

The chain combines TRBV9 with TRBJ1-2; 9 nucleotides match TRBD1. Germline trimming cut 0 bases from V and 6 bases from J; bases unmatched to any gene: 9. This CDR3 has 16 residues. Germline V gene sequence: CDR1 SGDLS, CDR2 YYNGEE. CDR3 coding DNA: TGTGCCAGCAGCGTAGGGATCCAGGGACAGGGAAATGGCTACACCTTC. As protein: CASSVGIQGQGNGYTF.

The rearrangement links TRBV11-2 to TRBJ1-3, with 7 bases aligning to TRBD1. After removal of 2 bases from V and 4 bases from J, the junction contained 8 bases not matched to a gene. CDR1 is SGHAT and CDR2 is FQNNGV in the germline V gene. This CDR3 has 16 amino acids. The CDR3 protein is CASSLFVGGKGNTIYF. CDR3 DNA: TGTGCCAGCAGCTTATTCGTAGGGGGCAAGGGAAACACCATATATTTT.

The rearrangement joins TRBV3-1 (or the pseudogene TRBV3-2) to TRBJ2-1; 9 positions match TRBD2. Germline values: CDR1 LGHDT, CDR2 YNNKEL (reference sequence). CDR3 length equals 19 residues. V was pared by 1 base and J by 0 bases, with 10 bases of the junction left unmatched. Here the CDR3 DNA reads TGTGCCAGCAGCCAAGGGTTAGCGGGGGCTACGAGCTCCTACAATGAGCAGTTCTTC. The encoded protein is CASSQGLAGATSSYNEQFF.

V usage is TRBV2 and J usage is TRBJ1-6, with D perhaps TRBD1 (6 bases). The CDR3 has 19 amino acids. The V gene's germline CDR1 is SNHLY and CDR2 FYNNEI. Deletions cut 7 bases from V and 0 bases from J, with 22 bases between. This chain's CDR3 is CASTNLQGNGGSYNSPLHF. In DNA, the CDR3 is TGTGCCAGCACCAACCTCCAGGGGAATGGGGGCTCCTATAATTCACCCCTCCACTTT.

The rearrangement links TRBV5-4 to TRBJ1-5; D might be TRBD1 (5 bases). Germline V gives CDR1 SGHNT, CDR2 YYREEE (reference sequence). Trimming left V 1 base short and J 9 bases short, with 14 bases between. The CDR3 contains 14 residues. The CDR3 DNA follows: TGTGCCAGCAGCTTGCAGGGTACCCAGGGGCCCCAGCATTTT. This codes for CASSLQGTQGPQHF.

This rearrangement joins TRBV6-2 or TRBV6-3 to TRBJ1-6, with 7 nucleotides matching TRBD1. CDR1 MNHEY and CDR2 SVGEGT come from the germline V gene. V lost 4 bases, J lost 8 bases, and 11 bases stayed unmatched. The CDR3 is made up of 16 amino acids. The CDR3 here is CASSSPGQRFDSPLHF. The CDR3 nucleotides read TGTGCCAGCAGTTCACCGGGACAGAGATTTGATTCACCCCTCCACTTT.

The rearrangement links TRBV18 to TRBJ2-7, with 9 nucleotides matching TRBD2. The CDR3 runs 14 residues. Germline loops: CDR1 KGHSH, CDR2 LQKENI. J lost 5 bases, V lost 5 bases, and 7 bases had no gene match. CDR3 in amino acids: CASSFSRGGNEQYF. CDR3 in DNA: TGTGCCAGCTCATTCTCGCGGGGGGGCAACGAGCAGTACTTC. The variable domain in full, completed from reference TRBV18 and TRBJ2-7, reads NAGVMQNPRHLVRRRGQEARLRCSPMKGHSHVYWYRQLPEEGLKFMVYLQKENIIDESGMPKERFSAEFPKEGPSILRIQQVVRGDSAAYFCASSFSRGGNEQYFGPGTRLTVT.

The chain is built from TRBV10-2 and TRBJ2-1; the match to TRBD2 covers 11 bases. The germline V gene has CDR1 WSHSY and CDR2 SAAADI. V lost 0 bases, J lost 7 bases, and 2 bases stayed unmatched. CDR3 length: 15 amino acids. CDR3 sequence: CASSESLAGGNEQFF. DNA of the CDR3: TGCGCCAGCAGTGAGTCTCTAGCGGGGGGTAATGAGCAGTTCTTC.

CDR3 coding DNA: TGTGCCAGCAGCGTATCGGGACTAGCGGTTAACAATGAGCAGTTCTTC. It encodes CASSVSGLAVNNEQFF. V is TRBV9 and J is TRBJ2-1; 11 bases align to TRBD2. This CDR3 spans 16 amino acids. Germline CDR1 SGDLS, CDR2 YYNGEE. V dropped 1 base and J dropped 5; count of bases not matched to a gene: 5.

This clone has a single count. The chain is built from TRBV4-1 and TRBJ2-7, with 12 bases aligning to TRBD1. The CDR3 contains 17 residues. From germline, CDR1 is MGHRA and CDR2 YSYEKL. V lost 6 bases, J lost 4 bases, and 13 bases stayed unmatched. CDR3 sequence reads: CASSSDRWGQGAYEQYF. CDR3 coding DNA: TGCGCCAGCAGTTCAGACCGATGGGGACAGGGGGCGTACGAGCAGTACTTC.

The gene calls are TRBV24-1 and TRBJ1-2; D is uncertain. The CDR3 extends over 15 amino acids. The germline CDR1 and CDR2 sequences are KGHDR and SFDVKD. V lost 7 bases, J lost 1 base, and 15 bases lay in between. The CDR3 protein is CATRGEGLDNYGYTF. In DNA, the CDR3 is TGTGCCACCAGAGGTGAGGGATTGGATAACTATGGCTACACCTTC.

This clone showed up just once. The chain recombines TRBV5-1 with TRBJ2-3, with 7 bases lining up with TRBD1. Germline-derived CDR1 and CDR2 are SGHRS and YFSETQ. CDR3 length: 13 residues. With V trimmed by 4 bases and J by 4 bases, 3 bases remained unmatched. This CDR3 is CASSNQGADTQYF. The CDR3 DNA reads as TGCGCCAGCAGCAATCAGGGGGCAGATACGCAGTATTTT.

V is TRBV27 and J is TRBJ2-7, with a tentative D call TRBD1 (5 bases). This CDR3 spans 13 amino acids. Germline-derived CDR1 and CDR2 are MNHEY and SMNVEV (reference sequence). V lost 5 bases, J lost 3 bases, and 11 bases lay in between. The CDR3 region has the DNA TGTGCCAGCAGTCTTGGACACAGCTACGAGCAGTACTTC. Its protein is CASSLGHSYEQYF.